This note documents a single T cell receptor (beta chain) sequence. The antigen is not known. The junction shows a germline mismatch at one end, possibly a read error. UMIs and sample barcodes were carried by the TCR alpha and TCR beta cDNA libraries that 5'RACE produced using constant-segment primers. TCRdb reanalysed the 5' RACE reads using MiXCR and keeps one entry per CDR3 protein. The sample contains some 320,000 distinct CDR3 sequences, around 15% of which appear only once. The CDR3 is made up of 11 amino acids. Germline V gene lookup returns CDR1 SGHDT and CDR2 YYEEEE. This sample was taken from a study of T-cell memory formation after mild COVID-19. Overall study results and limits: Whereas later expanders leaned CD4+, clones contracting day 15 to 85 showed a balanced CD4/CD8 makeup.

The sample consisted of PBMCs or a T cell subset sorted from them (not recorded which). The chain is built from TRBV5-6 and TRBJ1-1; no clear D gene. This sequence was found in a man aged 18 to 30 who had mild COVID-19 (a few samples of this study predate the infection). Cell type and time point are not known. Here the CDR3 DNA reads TGTGCCAGCAGCCGGGCCAGCAACCTTATTTTT. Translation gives CASSRASNLIF.